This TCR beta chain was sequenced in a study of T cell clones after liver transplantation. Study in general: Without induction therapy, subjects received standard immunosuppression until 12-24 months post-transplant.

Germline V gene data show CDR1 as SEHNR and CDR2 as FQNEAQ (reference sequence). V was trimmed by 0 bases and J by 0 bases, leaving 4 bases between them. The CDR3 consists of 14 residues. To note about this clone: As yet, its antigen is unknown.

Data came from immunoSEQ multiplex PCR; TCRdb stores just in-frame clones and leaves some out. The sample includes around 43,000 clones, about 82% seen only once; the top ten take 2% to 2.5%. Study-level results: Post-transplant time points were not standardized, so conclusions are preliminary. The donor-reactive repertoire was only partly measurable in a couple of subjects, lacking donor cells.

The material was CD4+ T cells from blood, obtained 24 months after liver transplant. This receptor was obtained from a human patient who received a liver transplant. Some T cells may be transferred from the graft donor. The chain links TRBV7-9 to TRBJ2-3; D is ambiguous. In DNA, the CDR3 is TGTGCCAGCAGCTTAGCCGGGAGCACAGATACGCAGTATTTT. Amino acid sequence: CASSLAGSTDTQYF. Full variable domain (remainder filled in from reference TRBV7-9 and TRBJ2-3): DTGVSQNPRHKITKRGQNVTFRCDPISEHNRLYWYRQTLGQGPEFLTYFQNEAQLEKSRLLSDRFSAERPKGSFSTLEIQRTEQGDSAMYLCASSLAGSTDTQYFGPGTRLTVL.